This T cell receptor (beta chain) was profiled in a study of blood T cell repertoires in COVID-19. Study context: Nucleic acid was either cDNA or gDNA, and it came from T cells, B-cell-depleted T cells, or PBMCs.

Profiled with immunoSEQ multiplex PCR; TCRdb holds only in-frame clones, not every one. The sample consists of around 450,000 clones, about 85% of them appearing once. In terms of age and location, participants ranged from roughly 18 to 100 years and lived in approximately 24 US areas. The V and J ends lost 7 bases and 8 bases, in that order; junction bases with no gene match: 16. Germline V CDR1 and CDR2: LGHDT, YNNKEL (reference sequence). The CDR3 contains 15 residues. V gene TRBV3-1 (or the pseudogene TRBV3-2) combines with J gene TRBJ1-1; 7 nucleotides match TRBD1. The sequencing input was PBMCs or T cells enriched from blood (not recorded which). The source is a woman between 18 and 30 years old with acute COVID-19. The DNA for the CDR3 is TGTGCCAGCAACCGGGGGGGTGGAGGACAGGAGGAAGCTTTCTTT. The encoded protein is CASNRGGGGQEEAFF.